This TCR beta chain was recovered during a study of blood T cell repertoires in COVID-19. At the level of the study: Acute and convalescent COVID-19 samples came from the United States, Italy and Spain. T cells, B-cell-depleted T cells, or PBMCs supplied cDNA or gDNA.

From germline, CDR1 is LNHDA and CDR2 SQIVND (reference sequence). This CDR3 is built from 15 residues. Trimming removed 4 bases from V and 7 bases from J; junction bases left unmatched: 10. How the authors handled the data: Reference gene primer amplification gave estimated nucleated cell counts. TCRdb's table, derived via immunoSEQ multiplex PCR, lists solely in-frame clones and lacks some. That table is the source of V, J and clone size, and D and trimming were worked out from the DNA. Of 250,000 or so clones detected, roughly 82% appear once; the ten largest clones hold around an eighth. V is TRBV19 and J is TRBJ1-2, with TRBD1 matching 9 bases. The sample was peripheral blood. The clonotype was recovered from a man older than 75 with acute or convalescent COVID-19. The CDR3 here is CASSSWTGAGFGYTF. In nucleotides, the CDR3 is TGTGCCAGTAGTAGCTGGACAGGGGCAGGGTTTGGCTACACCTTC.